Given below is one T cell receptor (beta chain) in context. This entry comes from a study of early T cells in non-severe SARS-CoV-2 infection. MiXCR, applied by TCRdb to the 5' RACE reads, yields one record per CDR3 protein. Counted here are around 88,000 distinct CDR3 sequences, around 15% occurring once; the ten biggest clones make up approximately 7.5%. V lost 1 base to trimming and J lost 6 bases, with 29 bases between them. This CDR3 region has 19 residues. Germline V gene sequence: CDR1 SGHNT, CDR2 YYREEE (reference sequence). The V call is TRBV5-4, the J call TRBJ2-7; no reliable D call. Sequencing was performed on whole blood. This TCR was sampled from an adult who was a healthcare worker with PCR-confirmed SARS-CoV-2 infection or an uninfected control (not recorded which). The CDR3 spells CASSLTLLAPPQNRCEQYF. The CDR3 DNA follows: TGTGCCAGCAGCTTGACTCTTTTGGCACCACCCCAAAATCGATGCGAGCAGTACTTC.